Below, one T cell receptor (beta chain) is given with its context. The antigen remains unidentified. The source of the sample is a study of Graves' ophthalmopathy and Graves' hyperthyroidism. General observations from the study: Blood also held most thyroid clonotypes expanded above 0.001 frequency.

J lost 7 bases, V lost 4 bases, and 9 bases had no gene match. The CDR3 spans 16 residues. Germline V CDR1 and CDR2: SGHRS, YFSETQ. RNA transcripts were the source from which TCR beta CDR3 regions were amplified. An opening RT-PCR round employed HTBI primers and preceded a second-round multiplex PCR. MiXCR was run by TCRdb on the multiplex PCR reads, yielding one entry per CDR3 protein. The data contain around 1,200,000 distinct CDR3 sequences, about 36% of them singletons. Only newly diagnosed hyperthyroidism patients aged 18 to 65, with under 2 months' duration, were enrolled. Patients with other autoimmune diseases, uncontrolled infections, pregnancy or lactation were excluded. Clinical symptoms and serum thyroxine were used for diagnosis; TRAb, thyroid ultrasound and orbital computed tomography were also relied on.

V gene TRBV5-1 combines with J gene TRBJ1-6; 9 bases are shared with TRBD1. The clonotype originates from an adult man with Graves' hyperthyroidism. The specimen sequenced was peripheral blood or thyroid tissue (not recorded which). The CDR3 protein is CASSPGGTGINSPLHF. Here the CDR3 DNA reads TGCGCCAGCAGCCCTGGCGGGACAGGGATCAATTCACCCCTCCACTTT.